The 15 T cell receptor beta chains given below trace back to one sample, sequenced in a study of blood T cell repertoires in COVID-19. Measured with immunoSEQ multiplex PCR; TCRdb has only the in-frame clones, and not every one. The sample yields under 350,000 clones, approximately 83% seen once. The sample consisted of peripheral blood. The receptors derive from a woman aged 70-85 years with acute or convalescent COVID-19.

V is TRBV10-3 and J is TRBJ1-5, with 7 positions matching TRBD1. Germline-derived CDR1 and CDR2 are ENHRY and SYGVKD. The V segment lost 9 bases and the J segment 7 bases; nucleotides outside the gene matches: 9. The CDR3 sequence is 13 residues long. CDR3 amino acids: CAITDRLQQPQHF. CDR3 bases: TGTGCCATTACGGACAGGCTCCAGCAGCCCCAGCATTTT.

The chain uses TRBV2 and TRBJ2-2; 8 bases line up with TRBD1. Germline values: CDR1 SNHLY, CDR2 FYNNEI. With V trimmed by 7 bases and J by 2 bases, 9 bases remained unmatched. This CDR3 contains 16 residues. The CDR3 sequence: CASTLQGAFNTGELFF. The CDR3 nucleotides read TGTGCCAGCACTCTCCAGGGGGCCTTTAACACCGGGGAGCTGTTTTTT.

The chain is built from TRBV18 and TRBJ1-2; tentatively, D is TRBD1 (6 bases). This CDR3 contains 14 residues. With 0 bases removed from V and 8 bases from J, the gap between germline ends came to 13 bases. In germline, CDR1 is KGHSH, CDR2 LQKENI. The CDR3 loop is CASSPPDRTMGYTF. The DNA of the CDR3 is TGTGCCAGCTCACCACCTGACAGGACAATGGGCTACACCTTC.

CDR3 sequence: CASSIGAYSQPQHF. The CDR3, as DNA: TGTGCCAGTAGTATAGGGGCCTATAGTCAGCCCCAGCATTTT. The V call is TRBV19, the J call TRBJ1-5; D is undetermined. The CDR3 runs to 14 residues. Germline V CDR1 and CDR2: LNHDA, SQIVND (reference sequence). V lost 1 base, J lost 6 bases, and 10 bases lay in between.

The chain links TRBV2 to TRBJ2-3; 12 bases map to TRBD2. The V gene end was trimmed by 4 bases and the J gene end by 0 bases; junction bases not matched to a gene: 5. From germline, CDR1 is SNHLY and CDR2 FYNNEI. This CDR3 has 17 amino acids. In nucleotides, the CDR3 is TGTGCCAGCAGTGGGACTAGCGGGGCCCCTAGCACAGATACGCAGTATTTT. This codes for CASSGTSGAPSTDTQYF.

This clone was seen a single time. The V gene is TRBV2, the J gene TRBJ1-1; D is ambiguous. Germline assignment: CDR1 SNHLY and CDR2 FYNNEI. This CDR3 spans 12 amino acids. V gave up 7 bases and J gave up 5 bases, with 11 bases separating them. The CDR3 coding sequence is TGTGCCAGCACTCCCGGCGGGACTGAAGCTTTCTTT. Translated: CASTPGGTEAFF.

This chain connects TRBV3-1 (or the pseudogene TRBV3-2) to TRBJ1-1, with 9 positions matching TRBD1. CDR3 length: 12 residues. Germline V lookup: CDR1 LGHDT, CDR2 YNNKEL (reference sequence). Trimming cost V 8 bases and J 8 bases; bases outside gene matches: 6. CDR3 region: CASGGQGAEAFF. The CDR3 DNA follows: TGTGCCAGCGGGGGACAGGGCGCCGAAGCTTTCTTT.

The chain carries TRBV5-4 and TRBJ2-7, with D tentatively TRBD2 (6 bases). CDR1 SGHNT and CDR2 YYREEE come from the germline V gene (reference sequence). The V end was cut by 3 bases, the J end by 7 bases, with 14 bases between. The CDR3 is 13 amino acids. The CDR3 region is CASSSGPAGEQYF. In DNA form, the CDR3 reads TGTGCCAGCAGCTCCGGGCCGGCGGGGGAGCAGTACTTC. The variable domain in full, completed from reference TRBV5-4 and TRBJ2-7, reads ETGVTQSPTHLIKTRGQQVTLRCSSQSGHNTVSWYQQALGQGPQFIFQYYREEENGRGNFPPRFSGLQFPNYSSELNVNALELDDSALYLCASSSGPAGEQYFGPGTRLTVT.

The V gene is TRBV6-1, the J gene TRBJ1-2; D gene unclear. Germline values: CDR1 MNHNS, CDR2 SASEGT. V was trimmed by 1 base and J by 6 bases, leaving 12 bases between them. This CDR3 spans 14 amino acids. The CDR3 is CASSEGWQVNGYTF. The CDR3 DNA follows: TGTGCCAGCAGTGAAGGTTGGCAGGTCAATGGCTACACCTTC.

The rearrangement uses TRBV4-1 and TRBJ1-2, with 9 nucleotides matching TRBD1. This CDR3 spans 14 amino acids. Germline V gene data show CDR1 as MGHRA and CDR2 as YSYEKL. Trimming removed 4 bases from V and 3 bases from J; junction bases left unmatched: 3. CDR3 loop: CASSLGDRDYGYTF. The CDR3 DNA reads TGCGCCAGCAGCCTAGGGGACAGGGACTATGGCTACACCTTC.

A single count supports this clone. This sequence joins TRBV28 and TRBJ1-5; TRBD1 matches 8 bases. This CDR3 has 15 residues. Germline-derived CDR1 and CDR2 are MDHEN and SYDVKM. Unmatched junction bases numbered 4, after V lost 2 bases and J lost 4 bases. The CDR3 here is CASSLEDRANQPQHF. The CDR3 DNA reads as TGTGCCAGCAGTTTAGAGGACAGGGCTAATCAGCCCCAGCATTTT.

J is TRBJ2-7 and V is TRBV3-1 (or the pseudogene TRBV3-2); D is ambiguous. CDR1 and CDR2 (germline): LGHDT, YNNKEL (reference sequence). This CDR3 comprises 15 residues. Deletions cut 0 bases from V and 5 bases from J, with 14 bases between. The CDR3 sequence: CASSQDRLASNEQYF. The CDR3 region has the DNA TGTGCCAGCAGCCAAGATAGGTTGGCTAGTAACGAGCAGTACTTC.

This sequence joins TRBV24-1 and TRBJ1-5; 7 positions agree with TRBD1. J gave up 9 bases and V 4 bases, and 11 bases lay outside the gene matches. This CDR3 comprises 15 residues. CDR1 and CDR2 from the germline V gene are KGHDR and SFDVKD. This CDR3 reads CATSDRTGGEGPQHF. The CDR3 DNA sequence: TGTGCCACCAGTGACCGGACAGGCGGTGAAGGGCCCCAGCATTTT.

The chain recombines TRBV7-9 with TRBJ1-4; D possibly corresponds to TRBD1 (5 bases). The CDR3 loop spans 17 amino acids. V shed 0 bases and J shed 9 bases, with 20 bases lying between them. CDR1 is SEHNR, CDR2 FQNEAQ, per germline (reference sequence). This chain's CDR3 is CASSLAFSAGLGKKLFF. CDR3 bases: TGTGCCAGCAGCTTAGCATTCTCGGCAGGGCTAGGAAAAAAACTGTTTTTT.

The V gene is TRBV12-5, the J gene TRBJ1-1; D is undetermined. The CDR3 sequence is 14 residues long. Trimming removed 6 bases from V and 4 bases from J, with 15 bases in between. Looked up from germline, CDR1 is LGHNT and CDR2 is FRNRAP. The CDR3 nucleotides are TGTGCTAGTGGCCCGTCCCTGGGCCCCACTGAAGCTTTCTTT. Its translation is CASGPSLGPTEAFF.